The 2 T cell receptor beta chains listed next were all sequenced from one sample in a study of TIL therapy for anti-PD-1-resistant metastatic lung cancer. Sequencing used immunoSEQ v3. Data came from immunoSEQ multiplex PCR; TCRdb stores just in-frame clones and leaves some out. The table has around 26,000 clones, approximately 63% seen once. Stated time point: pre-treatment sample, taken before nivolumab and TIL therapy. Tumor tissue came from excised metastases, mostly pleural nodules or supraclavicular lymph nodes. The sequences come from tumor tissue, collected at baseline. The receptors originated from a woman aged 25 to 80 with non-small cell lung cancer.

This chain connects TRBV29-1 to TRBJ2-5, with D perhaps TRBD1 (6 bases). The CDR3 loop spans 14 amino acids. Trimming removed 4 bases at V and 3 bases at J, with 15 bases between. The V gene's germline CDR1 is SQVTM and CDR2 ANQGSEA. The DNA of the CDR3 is TGCAGCGTTGTTCCGGGACAACCTAAAGAGACCCAGTACTTC. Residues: CSVVPGQPKETQYF.

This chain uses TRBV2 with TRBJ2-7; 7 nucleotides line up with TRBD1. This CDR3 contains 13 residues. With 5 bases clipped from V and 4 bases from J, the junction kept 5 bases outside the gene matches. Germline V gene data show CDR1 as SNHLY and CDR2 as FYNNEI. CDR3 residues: CASSQSGGYEQYF. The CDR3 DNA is TGTGCCAGCAGTCAGTCAGGGGGTTACGAGCAGTACTTC.